The 24 T cell receptor beta chains presented below share a single source sample, sequenced in a study of somatic mutations in cytotoxic T cells in rheumatoid arthritis. Generated by immunoSEQ multiplex PCR, the TCRdb table keeps only in-frame clones and is missing some. The profile shows about 15,000 clones, over 75% of them singletons. Sequencing was carried out using CD8+ T cells sorted from blood. The receptors originated from an adult with rheumatoid arthritis.

The chain uses TRBV7-8 and TRBJ2-1; perhaps TRBD1 as D (5 bases). The CDR3 has 17 amino acids. Per germline, CDR1 SGHVS and CDR2 FQNEAQ. Trimming stripped 5 bases from V and 2 bases from J, with 19 bases between. CDR3 protein: CASSPHGAFAPYNEQFF. CDR3 DNA: TGTGCCAGCAGCCCCCATGGGGCGTTCGCCCCCTACAATGAGCAGTTCTTC.

The J gene is TRBJ1-2, the V gene TRBV10-3; maybe TRBD1 (5 bases). With 11 bases removed from V and 4 bases from J, the gap between germline ends came to 11 bases. This CDR3 contains 11 residues. Looked up from germline, CDR1 is ENHRY and CDR2 is SYGVKD. The CDR3, as DNA: TGTGCCGTCCAGGGAAGCTATGGCTACACCTTC. This gives the protein CAVQGSYGYTF.

The rearrangement links TRBV5-8 to TRBJ2-2, with D tentatively TRBD2 (5 bases). This CDR3 is 14 amino acids long. Germline V gene lookup returns CDR1 SGHTS and CDR2 YDEGEE. V lost 4 bases to trimming and J lost 1 base, with 8 bases between them. CDR3 residues: CASSRRENTGELFF. CDR3 DNA: TGTGCCAGCAGCCGCCGGGAGAACACCGGGGAGCTGTTTTTT.

The chain links TRBV7-9 to TRBJ1-1, with D uncertain. Germline values: CDR1 SEHNR, CDR2 FQNEAQ (reference sequence). The ends were cut back, 5 bases at V and 4 bases at J, with 17 bases in the middle. This CDR3 is built from 15 residues. The CDR3 nucleotides are TGTGCCAGCAGCGCGTTGGAGTATGGCCGCACTGAAGCTTTCTTT. The encoded protein is CASSALEYGRTEAFF.

In DNA, the CDR3 is TGTGCCAGCAGCTTAGGGTGGATTAATGAGCAGTTCTTC. Protein: CASSLGWINEQFF. This chain connects TRBV7-2 to TRBJ2-1; D call uncertain. This CDR3 region has 13 residues. Trimming removed 1 base at V and 7 bases at J, with 8 bases between. Per the germline V gene, CDR1 is SGHTA and CDR2 is FQGNSA.

The rearrangement links TRBV5-4 to TRBJ1-1; no reliable D call. V lost 0 bases, J lost 0 bases, and 6 bases lay in between. This CDR3 region has 14 residues. Per the germline V gene, CDR1 is SGHNT and CDR2 is YYREEE (reference sequence). The chain's CDR3 is CASSLDAVNTEAFF. In DNA form, the CDR3 reads TGTGCCAGCAGCTTGGATGCGGTGAACACTGAAGCTTTCTTT.

This chain joins TRBV10-3 and TRBJ2-1; D unclear. Germline CDR1 and CDR2: ENHRY and SYGVKD. This CDR3 region has 12 residues. V lost 4 bases, J lost 5 bases, and 6 bases lay in between. The CDR3, as DNA: TGTGCCATCAGTGTCACCCACAATGAGCAGTTCTTC. Translated, it gives CAISVTHNEQFF.

This clone appeared once. CDR3: CASSSTPSDTQYF. CDR3 sequence (DNA): TGTGCCAGCAGCTCTACACCCTCAGATACGCAGTATTTT. The chain recombines TRBV7-9 with TRBJ2-3, with no clear D. The CDR3 covers 13 residues. Trimming shortened V by 4 bases and J by 4 bases, and 9 bases separated the two germline ends. Per the germline V gene, CDR1 is SEHNR and CDR2 is FQNEAQ (reference sequence).

V usage is TRBV10-3 and J usage is TRBJ1-2; 7 bases match TRBD1. Germline lookup yields CDR1 ENHRY and CDR2 SYGVKD. The CDR3 is made up of 14 amino acids. Trimming cost V 6 bases and J 2 bases; bases outside gene matches: 6. In DNA, the CDR3 is TGTGCCATCAGCCTTGACAGGGACAACTATGGCTACACCTTC. Translated: CAISLDRDNYGYTF.

This sequence joins TRBV4-2 and TRBJ1-1; D is uncertain. This CDR3 contains 18 residues. Per the germline V gene, CDR1 is LGHNA and CDR2 is YNFKEQ. Trimming left V 0 bases short and J 0 bases short, with 17 bases between. This CDR3 is CASSQDTLTQTLNTEAFF. CDR3 sequence (DNA): TGTGCCAGCAGCCAAGATACTTTGACACAGACTCTGAACACTGAAGCTTTCTTT.

Of note for this clone: Other nucleotide sequences from this sample produce the same CDR3. This chain links TRBV30 with TRBJ1-1; D might be TRBD1 (5 bases). CDR1 and CDR2 (germline): GTSNPN, SVGIG (reference sequence). Trimming stripped 7 bases from V and 0 bases from J, with 21 bases between. The CDR3 covers 16 residues. CDR3 sequence: CASALQGLIMNTEAFF. For the CDR3, the DNA is TGTGCCTCTGCCCTGCAGGGATTAATCATGAACACTGAAGCTTTCTTT.

This clone has a single count. This chain uses TRBV18 with TRBJ1-2; possible D gene TRBD1, 6 bases. This CDR3 region has 15 residues. The germline V gene has CDR1 KGHSH and CDR2 LQKENI. V lost 0 bases to trimming and J lost 6 bases, with 14 bases between them. This CDR3 reads CASSPPRGLVDGYTF. CDR3 DNA sequence: TGTGCCAGCTCACCACCCAGGGGCCTAGTCGATGGCTACACCTTC.

The chain employs TRBV10-3 and TRBJ2-2; 9 nucleotides match TRBD1. Per the germline V gene, CDR1 is ENHRY and CDR2 is SYGVKD. Trimming at V came to 10 bases and at J to 5 bases, leaving 8 bases not matched to a gene. The CDR3 extends over 14 amino acids. The CDR3, as DNA: TGTGCCACCCAGGGACAGGGAAGGACCGGGGAGCTGTTTTTT. Its protein is CATQGQGRTGELFF.

This chain joins TRBV12-5 and TRBJ2-6; D possibly corresponds to TRBD1 (5 bases). V lost 5 bases and J lost 5, with 22 bases in between. Germline loops: CDR1 LGHNT, CDR2 FRNRAP. This CDR3 spans 18 amino acids. The CDR3 DNA is TGTGCTAGTGGTCATCACCCTGCAGGACAAAGTCGGGCCAACGTCCTGACTTTC. Its translation: CASGHHPAGQSRANVLTF.

This chain links TRBV28 with TRBJ1-5; no reliable D call. The CDR3 runs to 14 residues. V lost 7 bases and J lost 8, with 18 bases in between. Germline values: CDR1 MDHEN, CDR2 SYDVKM. The chain's CDR3 is CASKRWTQDKPQHF. CDR3 DNA sequence: TGTGCCAGCAAGCGTTGGACCCAGGATAAGCCCCAGCATTTT.

This chain uses TRBV7-9 with TRBJ2-2; 7 bases match TRBD1. This CDR3 has 16 amino acids. V lost 5 bases to trimming and J lost 3 bases; unmatched junction nucleotides: 9. Germline-derived CDR1 and CDR2 are SEHNR and FQNEAQ (reference sequence). CDR3 coding DNA: TGTGCCAGCAGCGCTTTGACAGGGCCGGACACCGGGGAGCTGTTTTTT. Protein: CASSALTGPDTGELFF.

J is TRBJ2-2 and V is TRBV7-8; 8 nucleotides line up with TRBD1. Germline assignment: CDR1 SGHVS and CDR2 FQNEAQ. CDR3 size: 17 residues. The V gene end was trimmed by 0 bases and the J gene end by 4 bases; junction bases not matched to a gene: 7. CDR3 DNA sequence: TGTGCCAGCAGCTTAGCGCGGGACAGGCAATCCACCGGGGAGCTGTTTTTT. It encodes CASSLARDRQSTGELFF.

This clone showed up just a few times. The rearrangement uses TRBV27 and TRBJ1-5; D is possibly TRBD1 (5 bases). The length of the CDR3 is 17 residues. CDR1 MNHEY and CDR2 SMNVEV come from the germline V gene (reference sequence). V dropped 5 bases and J dropped 2 bases, with 19 bases sitting between them. DNA for the CDR3: TGTGCCAGCAGTCCTAAGGGGCCGGGGTTCGGCAATCAGCCCCAGCATTTT. It is translated as CASSPKGPGFGNQPQHF.

The chain carries TRBV25-1 and TRBJ1-5; TRBD1 aligns across 7 bases. Germline assignment: CDR1 MGHDK and CDR2 SYGVNS. The CDR3 sequence is 15 residues long. Trimming took 3 bases from V and 7 from J; bases not matched to a gene: 9. CDR3 region: CASSDDRERGQPQHF. In nucleotides, the CDR3 is TGTGCCAGCAGTGATGACAGGGAACGGGGCCAGCCCCAGCATTTT.

This clone was seen a few times. This chain connects TRBV27 to TRBJ2-1, with no clear D. The CDR3 has 13 residues. The V gene's germline CDR1 is MNHEY and CDR2 SMNVEV (reference sequence). V was cut by 8 bases and J by 5 bases, with 13 bases left in between. The DNA of the CDR3 is TGTGCCAGCGGAAAAGGGCCGAACAATGAGCAGTTCTTC. Protein sequence: CASGKGPNNEQFF.

V gene TRBV20-1 combines with J gene TRBJ2-7; D gene ambiguous. Trimming cost V 2 bases and J 5 bases, with 7 bases left between them. CDR1 is DFQATT, CDR2 SNEGSKA, per germline (reference sequence). This CDR3 comprises 11 residues. The CDR3 loop is CSARRLNEQYV. CDR3 DNA sequence: TGCAGTGCTAGAAGGTTGAACGAGCAGTACGTC.

The rearrangement uses TRBV28 and TRBJ1-3; maybe TRBD1 (5 bases). Trimming shortened V by 3 bases and J by 0 bases, and 12 bases separated the two germline ends. Germline CDR1 and CDR2: MDHEN and SYDVKM. The CDR3 length is 16 residues. The CDR3 nucleotides are TGTGCCAGCAGTTTTATCGGGGGTTTCTCTGGAAACACCATATATTTT. Amino acid sequence: CASSFIGGFSGNTIYF.

CDR3 sequence reads: CASSYEQGHETQYF. As DNA, the CDR3 is TGTGCCAGCAGTTACGAACAGGGGCACGAGACCCAGTACTTC. The chain links TRBV6-5 to TRBJ2-5; 7 bases match TRBD1. The CDR3 covers 14 residues. Germline V gene sequence: CDR1 MNHEY, CDR2 SVGAGI. Trimming cost V 2 bases and J 5 bases; bases outside gene matches: 5.

The V call is TRBV6-4, the J call TRBJ2-3, with unresolved D. CDR3 length: 13 residues. V was clipped by 2 bases and J by 2 bases, with 5 bases between them. Germline values: CDR1 MRHNA, CDR2 SNTAGT. The CDR3 sequence: CASSDTLTDTQYF. In DNA, the CDR3 is TGTGCCAGCAGTGACACACTCACAGATACGCAGTATTTT.